The T cell receptor (beta chain) described here comes from a study of cytomegalovirus exposure and HLA in healthy donors. General study findings and limits: A missense variant in DCLRE1C was later tied to TCR beta V- and J-gene trimming.

It was with 60 Vbeta and 13 Jbeta primers that the PCR ran. Some clones are missing from TCRdb's copy, which holds only in-frame ones; the method was immunoSEQ multiplex PCR. The table includes 150,000 or so clones, about 80% detected once. In regard to this clone: Its antigen is not identified.

This CDR3 region has 11 residues. V lost 3 bases to trimming and J lost 14 bases, with 16 bases between them. The germline CDR1 and CDR2 sequences are DFQATT and SNEGSKA (reference sequence). Sequenced input: PBMCs. The origin of this receptor is a man aged 25-45 years in good health and CMV-seropositive. The chain is built from TRBV20-1 and TRBJ1-1, with TRBD1 as a possible D gene (5 bases). The CDR3 spells CSASILGPGFF. CDR3 bases: TGCAGTGCTAGTATATTGGGGCCAGGCTTCTTT.